Described below is a single T cell receptor beta chain sequence and its context. This entry belongs to a study of blood T cell repertoires in COVID-19. This CDR3 spans 15 amino acids. Germline assignment: CDR1 MGHRA and CDR2 YSYEKL. Losses at the gene ends were 6 bases for V and 2 bases for J; bases not matched to a gene: 8. Libraries were prepared by immunoSEQ multiplex PCR; TCRdb keeps only in-frame clonotypes and omits some of them. In the table there are hundreds of thousands of clones, 70% to 90% of which are singletons. Participant ages covered about 18 to 89 years across 25 or so US areas. Membership in each cohort depended on participant-reported clinical history. For recovered donors of Cohort 3, there were two negative PCRs, clearance, or symptom resolution.

The material sequenced was PBMCs or T cells enriched from blood (not recorded which). The receptor comes from a woman aged 55-69 years who had recovered from COVID-19. The chain employs TRBV4-1 and TRBJ1-2; 8 bases align to TRBD1. For the CDR3, the DNA is TGCGCCAGCAGTCCCCAGGGGGCGATGAACTATGGCTACACCTTC. It specifies CASSPQGAMNYGYTF.